This entry concerns a single T cell receptor (beta chain). This receptor's antigen is unknown. No qualities accompany the bases; no much larger clone lies one base away. The sample is drawn from a study of a mutant IDH1 vaccine in newly diagnosed glioma (dated by TCRdb to the early 2020s). Concerning the study at large: Vaccination was initiated 4-6 weeks after radiotherapy alone, or concurrently with temozolomide cycles in the chemotherapy-containing groups. For exploratory analyses, longitudinal TCRB deep sequencing was carried out in roughly 23 treated patients wherever samples were available. Peripheral blood was collected at six visits: V03 (baseline), V05, V07, V10, V12 and V13. The week-35 safety follow-up took place at visit V12, and the week-47 end of study took place at visit V13. Prior to enrollment, standard therapy consisting of radiotherapy alone, temozolomide alone, or radiochemotherapy with temozolomide had been administered to patients, with the combination being received by most patients. The roughly 34 treated patients were around 60% male and about 38% female, with a mean age of approximately 38 years. The paper's findings and limits, for the study overall: Immune responses induced by the vaccine were seen in over 80% of patients across multiple MHC alleles. The authors noted that analyses of patient blood samples could not be reproduced because of sample limitations. Changes in the top peripheral T cell clonotypes picked up by TCRB sequencing did not appear to be linked to pseudoprogression. Selection of PBMC samples for TCRB deep sequencing was based on availability.

Library preparation employed the immunoSEQ multiplex PCR assay. The hsTCRB Kit was used according to the manufacturer's protocol to amplify rearranged TCR beta chain sequences. TCRB libraries were sequenced on an Illumina MiSeq. In the source study's methods: The kit vendor's proprietary platform handled demultiplexing, trimming and gene mapping. TCRdb retrieved this table from immuneACCESS and kept in-frame rearrangements only. Not all clones are present; in checked studies, unresolved V genes account for under half, and no reason is known for the remainder. The DNA was the basis for D and trimming; V, J and clone size are from that table. Within this sample are around 60,000 clones, with 75% to 85% of them counted one time only. The top ten clonotypes cover roughly 5.2% of the sample. Sequences MNHEY (CDR1) and SVGAGI (CDR2) are obtained from the germline V gene. Trimming takes 2 bases from V and 8 bases from J, and the germline ends sit 9 bases apart. From the cysteine through the phenylalanine, the CDR3 covers 12 amino acids. This entry keeps only the CDR3 DNA: 36 bases, framed from base 1.

This specimen's time point label, interpreted: week 35, safety follow-up. Each vaccine dose, consisting of 300 ug of a 20-mer mutant IDH1 peptide in Montanide, was administered subcutaneously with topical imiquimod. Patients were given eight vaccinations, in weeks 1, 3, 5, 7, 11, 15, 19 and 23, which matched visits V03 through V10. All donors had newly diagnosed IDH1-mutant astrocytomas of WHO grade 3 or 4 that showed loss of nuclear ATRX. The samples were drawn from NOA16, a multicentre, single-arm, open-label phase I trial in Germany that tested a mutant IDH1 peptide vaccine in humans for the first time. Genomic DNA for TCRB sequencing was extracted from EDTA blood using the DNeasy Blood and Tissue Kit.

The receptor chain draws on TRBV6-5 and TRBJ1-2, with no reliable assignment of the D segment. Sequenced here: PBMCs, sampled from a glioma patient whose treatment included an IDH1 peptide vaccine. This clonotype was obtained from a man between 40 and 49 years old with glioma. The nucleotides read TGTGCCAGCAGTTACGGGCGGGAGGGCTACACCTTC. Its protein is CASSYGREGYTF.